What follows describes a single T cell receptor (beta chain). Antigen: not known. Germline CDR1 MNHNS, CDR2 SASEGT. The CDR3 spans 15 residues. V lost 6 bases and J lost 0, with 14 bases in between. This specimen comes from a study of shared clonotypes between healthy human individuals. Whole-study results and caveats: On the whole, naive subsets had larger estimated richness than memory subsets had.

As processed by the authors: Because ImmunoSEQ provided only junction sequences with no quality scores, the filtering differed. Only in-frame clones appear in the TCRdb table, and some are missing; sequencing was by immunoSEQ multiplex PCR. That table gives V, J and clone size, and the DNA gave D and trimming. The sample has 950,000 to 1,300,000 clones, 70% to 80% seen once. The receptor's source is a young man in good health. The sequenced sample consisted of memory CD4+ T cells sorted from blood. The subset here: CD45RA-negative fraction. The chain is built from TRBV6-1 and TRBJ1-1; the D is unclear. In nucleotides, the CDR3 is TGTGCCAGCAGGACTCTGGACCAAATGAACACTGAAGCTTTCTTT. It translates to CASRTLDQMNTEAFF.